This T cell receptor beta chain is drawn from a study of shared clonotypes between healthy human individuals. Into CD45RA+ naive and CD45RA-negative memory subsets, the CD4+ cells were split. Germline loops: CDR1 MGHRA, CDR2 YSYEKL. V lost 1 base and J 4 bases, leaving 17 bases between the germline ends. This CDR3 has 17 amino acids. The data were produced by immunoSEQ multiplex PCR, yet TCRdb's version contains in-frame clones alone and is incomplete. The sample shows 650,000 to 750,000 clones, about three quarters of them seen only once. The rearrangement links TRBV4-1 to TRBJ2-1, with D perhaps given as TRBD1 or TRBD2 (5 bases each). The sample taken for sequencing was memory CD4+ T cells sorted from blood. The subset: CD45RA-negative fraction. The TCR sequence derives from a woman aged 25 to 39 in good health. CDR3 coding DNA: TGCGCCAGCAGCCAAGGCCGAGTGGGGGACCCGTACAATGAGCAGTTCTTC. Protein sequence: CASSQGRVGDPYNEQFF.